This T cell receptor beta chain was found in a study of blood T cell repertoires in COVID-19. This CDR3 comprises 17 residues. The trim removed 2 bases at V and 4 bases at J, leaving 10 bases unmatched. Per the authors' pipeline: Reference gene primer amplification yielded estimated nucleated cell counts. Using immunoSEQ multiplex PCR, the repertoire was profiled, and TCRdb retains in-frame clones only, with some absent. The V and J calls and clone size come from that table; D and trimming were worked out from the DNA. The table has about 270,000 clones, around 89% seen once. J is TRBJ2-7 and V is TRBV23-1; TRBD2 aligns across 11 bases. TRBV23-1 is an ORF, with its function uncertain. Sequenced sample: PBMCs or T cells enriched from blood (not recorded which). This TCR came from a young woman with acute COVID-19. The CDR3 DNA follows: TGCGCCAGCAGTCAACCAACTAGCGGGAGAGGGGGATACGAGCAGTACTTC. Translating gives CASSQPTSGRGGYEQYF.